This TCR beta chain is from a study of early T cells in non-severe SARS-CoV-2 infection. The overall study: Whole-blood bulk RNA, unsorted, was sequenced, and chains were unpaired. Study outcomes and limitations: There was a bias toward anti-spike CD8 responses in VDJdb matching, which missed private and CD4 specificities.

To note about this clonotype: Its specificity is not known.

Germline V gene lookup returns CDR1 LGHNA and CDR2 YNFKEQ. This CDR3 has 16 residues. V lost 1 base and J lost 5; bases outside the gene matches: 7. Individual cDNA molecules received unique molecular identifiers. TCRdb reprocessed the 5' RACE reads with MiXCR, giving one entry per CDR3 protein. Here the sample spans approximately 30,000 distinct CDR3 sequences, roughly 6.6% being singletons. Sequenced: whole blood. This chain joins TRBV4-2 and TRBJ2-1; 8 bases align to TRBD1. This receptor was identified in an adult who was a healthcare worker with PCR-confirmed SARS-CoV-2 infection or an uninfected control (not recorded which). The CDR3 reads CASSQVHRGSDNEQFF. The CDR3 DNA reads as TGTGCCAGCAGCCAAGTCCACAGGGGGTCTGACAATGAGCAGTTCTTC.